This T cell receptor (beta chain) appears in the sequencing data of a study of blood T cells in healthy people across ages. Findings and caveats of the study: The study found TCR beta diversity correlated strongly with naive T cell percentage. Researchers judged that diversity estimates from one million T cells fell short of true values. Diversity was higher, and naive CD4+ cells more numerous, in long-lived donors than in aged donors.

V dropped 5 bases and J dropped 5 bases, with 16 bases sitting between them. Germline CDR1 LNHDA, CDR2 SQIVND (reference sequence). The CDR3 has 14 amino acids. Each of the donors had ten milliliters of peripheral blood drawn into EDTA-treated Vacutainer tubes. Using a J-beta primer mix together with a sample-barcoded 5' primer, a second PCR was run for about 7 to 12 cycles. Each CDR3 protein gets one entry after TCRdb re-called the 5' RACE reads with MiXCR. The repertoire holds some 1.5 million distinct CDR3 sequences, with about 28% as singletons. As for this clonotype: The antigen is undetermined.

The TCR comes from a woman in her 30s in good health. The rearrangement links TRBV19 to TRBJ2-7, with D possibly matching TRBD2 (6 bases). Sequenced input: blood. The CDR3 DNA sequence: TGTGCCAGTAGTCCCCAACCGGGAGTGCACGAGCAGTACTTC. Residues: CASSPQPGVHEQYF.